The clone carrying this T cell receptor beta chain has just a few counts. The antigen remains unidentified. Participants comprised healthy donors of bone marrow. Though probably carrying unrecorded immune exposures, donors were nominally healthy at sampling. This record belongs to a study of cytomegalovirus exposure and HLA in healthy donors. General study results and limits: Analysis performed later showed TCR beta chains linked to HLA being more clonally expanded than equally common others. Later analysis showed TCR association rates varying by HLA locus, highest for DRB1 and lowest for HLA-C.

The CDR3 extends over 14 amino acids. Germline V CDR1 and CDR2: GTSNPN, SVGIG (reference sequence). Trimming cost V 3 bases and J 8 bases, with 14 bases left between them. Amplification used 60 Vbeta primers and 13 Jbeta primers. Data came from immunoSEQ multiplex PCR; TCRdb stores just in-frame clones and leaves some out. The sample includes hundreds of thousands of clones, approximately 78% of them seen just once. This clonotype originated in a male donor in good health and CMV-seronegative. The V call is TRBV30, the J call TRBJ1-6; TRBD1 might be the D (5 bases). The sample taken for sequencing was PBMCs. CDR3 protein: CAWSLGGGDSPLHF. CDR3 bases: TGTGCCTGGAGCCTAGGCGGGGGTGATTCACCCCTCCACTTT.